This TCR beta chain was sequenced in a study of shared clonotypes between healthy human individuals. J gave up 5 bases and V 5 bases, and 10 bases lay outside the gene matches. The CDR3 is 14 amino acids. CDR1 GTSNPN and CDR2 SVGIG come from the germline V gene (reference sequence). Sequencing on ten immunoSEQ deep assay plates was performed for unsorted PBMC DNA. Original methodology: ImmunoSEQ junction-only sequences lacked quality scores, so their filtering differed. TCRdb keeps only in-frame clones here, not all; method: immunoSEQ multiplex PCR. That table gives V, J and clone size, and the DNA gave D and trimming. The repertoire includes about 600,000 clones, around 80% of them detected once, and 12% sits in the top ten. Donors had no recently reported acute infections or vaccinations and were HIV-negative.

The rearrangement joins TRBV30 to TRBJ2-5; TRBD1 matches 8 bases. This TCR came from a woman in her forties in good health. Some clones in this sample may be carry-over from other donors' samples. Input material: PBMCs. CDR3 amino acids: CAWGIQGAGETQYF. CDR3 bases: TGTGCCTGGGGCATTCAGGGGGCTGGGGAGACCCAGTACTTC. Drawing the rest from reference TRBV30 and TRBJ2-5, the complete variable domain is SQTIHQWPATLVQPVGSPLSLECTVEGTSNPNLYWYRQAAGRGLQLLFYSVGIGQISSEVPQNLSASRPQDRQFILSSKKLLLSDSGFYLCAWGIQGAGETQYFGPGTRLLVL.